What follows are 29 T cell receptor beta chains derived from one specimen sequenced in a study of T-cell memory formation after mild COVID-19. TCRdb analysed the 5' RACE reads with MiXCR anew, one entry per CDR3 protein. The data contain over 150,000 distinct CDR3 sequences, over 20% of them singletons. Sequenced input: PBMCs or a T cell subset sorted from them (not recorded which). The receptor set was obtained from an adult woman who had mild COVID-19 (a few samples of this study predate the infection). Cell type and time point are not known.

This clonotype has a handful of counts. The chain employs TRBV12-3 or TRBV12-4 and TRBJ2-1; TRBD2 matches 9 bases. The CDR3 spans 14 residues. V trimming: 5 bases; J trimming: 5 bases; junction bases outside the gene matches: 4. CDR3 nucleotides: TGTGCCAGCAGTCCTAGCGGGACCCACAATGAGCAGTTCTTC. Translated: CASSPSGTHNEQFF.

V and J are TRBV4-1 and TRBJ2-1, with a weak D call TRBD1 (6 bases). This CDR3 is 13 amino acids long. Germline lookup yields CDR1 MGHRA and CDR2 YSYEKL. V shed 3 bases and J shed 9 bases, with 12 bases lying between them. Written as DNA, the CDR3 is TGCGCCAGCAGCCACGGAAGGGGGAGTGAGCAGTTCTTC. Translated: CASSHGRGSEQFF.

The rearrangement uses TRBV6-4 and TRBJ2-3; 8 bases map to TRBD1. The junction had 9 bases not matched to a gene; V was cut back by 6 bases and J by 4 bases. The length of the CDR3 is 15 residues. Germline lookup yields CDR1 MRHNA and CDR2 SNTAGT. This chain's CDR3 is CASRRTGRSADTQYF. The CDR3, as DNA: TGTGCCAGCAGGAGGACAGGGAGGTCAGCAGATACGCAGTATTTT.

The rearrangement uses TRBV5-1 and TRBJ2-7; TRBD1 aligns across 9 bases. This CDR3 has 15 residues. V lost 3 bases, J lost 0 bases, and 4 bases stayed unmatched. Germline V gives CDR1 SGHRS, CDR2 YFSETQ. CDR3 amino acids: CASSSVGQGSYEQYF. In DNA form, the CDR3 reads TGCGCCAGCAGCTCGGTGGGACAGGGCTCCTACGAGCAGTACTTC.

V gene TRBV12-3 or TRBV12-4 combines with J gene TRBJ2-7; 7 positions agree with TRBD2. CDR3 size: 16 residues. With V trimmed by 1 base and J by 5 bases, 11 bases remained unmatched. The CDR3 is CASSLGEGSGLDEQYF. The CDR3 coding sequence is TGTGCCAGCAGTTTAGGGGAGGGATCGGGGTTAGACGAGCAGTACTTC.

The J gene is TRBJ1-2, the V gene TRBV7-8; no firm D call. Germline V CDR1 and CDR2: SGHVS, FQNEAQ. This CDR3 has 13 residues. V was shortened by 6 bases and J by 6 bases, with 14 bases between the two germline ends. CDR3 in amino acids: CASSTRPGDGYTF. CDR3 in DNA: TGTGCCAGCAGTACCCGCCCCGGAGATGGCTACACCTTC.

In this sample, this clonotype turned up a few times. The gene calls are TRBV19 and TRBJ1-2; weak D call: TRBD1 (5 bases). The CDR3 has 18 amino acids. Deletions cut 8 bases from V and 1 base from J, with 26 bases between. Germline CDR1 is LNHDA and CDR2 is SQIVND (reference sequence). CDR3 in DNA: TGTGCCAGTCAATTATCTACAGGCCTACTTGAATTTAACTATGGCTACACCTTC. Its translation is CASQLSTGLLEFNYGYTF.

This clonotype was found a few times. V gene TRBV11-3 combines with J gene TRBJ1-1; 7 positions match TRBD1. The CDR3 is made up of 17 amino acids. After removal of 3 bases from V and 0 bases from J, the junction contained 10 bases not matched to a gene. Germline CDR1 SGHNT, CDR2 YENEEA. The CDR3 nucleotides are TGTGCCAGCAGCTTTGCCCCGGCCACAGGGGTGAACACTGAAGCTTTCTTT. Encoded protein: CASSFAPATGVNTEAFF.

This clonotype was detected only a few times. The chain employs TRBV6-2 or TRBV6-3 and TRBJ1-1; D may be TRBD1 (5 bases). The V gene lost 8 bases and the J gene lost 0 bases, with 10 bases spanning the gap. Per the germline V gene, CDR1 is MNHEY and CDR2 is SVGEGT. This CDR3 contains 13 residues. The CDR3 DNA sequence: TGTGCCAGCTATGAAGGGGTGAACACTGAAGCTTTCTTT. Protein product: CASYEGVNTEAFF.

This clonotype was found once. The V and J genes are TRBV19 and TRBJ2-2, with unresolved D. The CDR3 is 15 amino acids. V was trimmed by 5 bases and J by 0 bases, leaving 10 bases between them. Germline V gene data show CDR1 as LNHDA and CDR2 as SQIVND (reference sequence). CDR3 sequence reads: CASSADLPNTGELFF. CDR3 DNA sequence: TGTGCCAGTAGTGCGGACCTTCCGAACACCGGGGAGCTGTTTTTT.

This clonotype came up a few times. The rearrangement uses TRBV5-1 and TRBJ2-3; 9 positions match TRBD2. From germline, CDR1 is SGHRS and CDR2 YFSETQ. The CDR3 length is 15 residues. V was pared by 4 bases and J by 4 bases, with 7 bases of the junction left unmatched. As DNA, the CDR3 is TGCGCCAGCAGCCCGGAGGAGCGGGAGGCAGATACGCAGTATTTT. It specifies CASSPEEREADTQYF. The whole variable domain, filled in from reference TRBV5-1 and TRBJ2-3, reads KAGVTQTPRYLIKTRGQQVTLSCSPISGHRSVSWYQQTPGQGLQFLFEYFSETQRNKGNFPGRFSGRQFSNSRSEMNVSTLELGDSALYLCASSPEEREADTQYFGPGTRLTVL.

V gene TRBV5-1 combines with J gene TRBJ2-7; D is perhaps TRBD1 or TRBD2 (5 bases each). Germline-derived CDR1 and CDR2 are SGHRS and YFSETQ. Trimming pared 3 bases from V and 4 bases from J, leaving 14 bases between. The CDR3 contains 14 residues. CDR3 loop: CASSWDRDRYEQYF. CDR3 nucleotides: TGCGCCAGCAGCTGGGACCGGGATCGGTACGAGCAGTACTTC.

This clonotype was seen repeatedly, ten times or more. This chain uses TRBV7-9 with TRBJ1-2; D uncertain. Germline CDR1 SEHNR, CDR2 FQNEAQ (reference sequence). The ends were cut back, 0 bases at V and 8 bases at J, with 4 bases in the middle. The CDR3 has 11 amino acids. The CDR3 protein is CASSLAGGYTF. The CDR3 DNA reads TGTGCCAGCAGCTTAGCGGGCGGCTACACCTTC.

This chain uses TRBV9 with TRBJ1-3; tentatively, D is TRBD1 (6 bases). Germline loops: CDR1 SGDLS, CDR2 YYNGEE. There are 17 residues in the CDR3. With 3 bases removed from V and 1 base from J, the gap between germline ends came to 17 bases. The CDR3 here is CASSAHHIQGSGNTIYF. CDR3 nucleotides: TGTGCCAGCAGCGCACACCATATACAGGGATCTGGAAACACCATATATTTT. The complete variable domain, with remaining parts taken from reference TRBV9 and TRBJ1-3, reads DSGVTQTPKHLITATGQRVTLRCSPRSGDLSVYWYQQSLDQGLQFLIQYYNGEERAKGNILERFSAQQFPDLHSELNLSSLELGDSALYFCASSAHHIQGSGNTIYFGEGSWLTVV.

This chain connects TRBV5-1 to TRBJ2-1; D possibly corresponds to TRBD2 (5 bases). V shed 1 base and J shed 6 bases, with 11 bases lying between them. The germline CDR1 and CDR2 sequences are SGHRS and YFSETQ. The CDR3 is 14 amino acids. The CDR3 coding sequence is TGCGCCAGCAGCTTGCTTGGAGGCGGCAATGAGCAGTTCTTC. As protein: CASSLLGGGNEQFF.

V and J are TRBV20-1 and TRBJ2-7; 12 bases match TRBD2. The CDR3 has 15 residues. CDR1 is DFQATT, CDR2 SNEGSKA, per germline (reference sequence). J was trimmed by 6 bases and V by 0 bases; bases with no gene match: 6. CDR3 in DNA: TGCAGTGCTAGAGATCAAGGACTAGCGGGAAGCGAGCAGTACTTC. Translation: CSARDQGLAGSEQYF.

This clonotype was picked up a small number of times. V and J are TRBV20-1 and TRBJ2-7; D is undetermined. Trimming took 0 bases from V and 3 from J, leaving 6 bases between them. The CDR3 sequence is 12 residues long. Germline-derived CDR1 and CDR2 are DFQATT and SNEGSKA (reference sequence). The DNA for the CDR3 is TGCAGTGCTAGAGAGACCCTCTACGAGCAGTACTTC. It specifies CSARETLYEQYF.

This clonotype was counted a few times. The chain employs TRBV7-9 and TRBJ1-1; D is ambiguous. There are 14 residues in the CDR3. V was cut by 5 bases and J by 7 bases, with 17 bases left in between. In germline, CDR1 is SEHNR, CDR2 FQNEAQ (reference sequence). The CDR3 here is CASSDRVGRYEAFF. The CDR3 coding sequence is TGTGCCAGCAGCGACCGAGTGGGCCGCTATGAAGCTTTCTTT.

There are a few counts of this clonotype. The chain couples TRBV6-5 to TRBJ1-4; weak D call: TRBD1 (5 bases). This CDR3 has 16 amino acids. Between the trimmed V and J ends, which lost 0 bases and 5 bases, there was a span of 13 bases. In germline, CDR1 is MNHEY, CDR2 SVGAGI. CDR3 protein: CASSYSGGAGNEKLFF. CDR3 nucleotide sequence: TGTGCCAGCAGTTACTCCGGAGGGGCAGGGAATGAAAAACTGTTTTTT.

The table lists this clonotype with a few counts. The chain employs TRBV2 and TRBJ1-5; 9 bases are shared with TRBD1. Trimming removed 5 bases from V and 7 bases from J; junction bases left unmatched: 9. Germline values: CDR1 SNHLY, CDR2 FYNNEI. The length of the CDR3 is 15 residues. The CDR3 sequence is CASSYLQGAGQPQHF. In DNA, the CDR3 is TGTGCCAGCAGTTACCTACAGGGGGCTGGACAGCCCCAGCATTTT.

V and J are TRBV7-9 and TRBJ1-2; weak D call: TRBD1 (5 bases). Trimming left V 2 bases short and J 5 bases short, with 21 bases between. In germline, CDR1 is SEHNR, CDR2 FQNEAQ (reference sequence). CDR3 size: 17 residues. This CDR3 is CASSLWNRDPLGYGYTF. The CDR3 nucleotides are TGTGCCAGCAGCTTATGGAACCGGGACCCACTAGGGTATGGCTACACCTTC.

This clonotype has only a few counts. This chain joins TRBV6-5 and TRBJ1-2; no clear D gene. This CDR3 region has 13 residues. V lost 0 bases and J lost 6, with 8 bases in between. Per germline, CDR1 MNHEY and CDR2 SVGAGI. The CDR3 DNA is TGTGCCAGCAGTTACTCGATGCAAAATGGCTACACCTTC. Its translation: CASSYSMQNGYTF.

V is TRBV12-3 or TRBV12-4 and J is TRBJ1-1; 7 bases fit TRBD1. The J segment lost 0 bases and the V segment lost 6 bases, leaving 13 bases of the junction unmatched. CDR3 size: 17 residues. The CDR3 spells CASSHRGPGEVNTEAFF. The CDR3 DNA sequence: TGTGCCAGCAGCCACAGGGGCCCGGGGGAGGTGAACACTGAAGCTTTCTTT.

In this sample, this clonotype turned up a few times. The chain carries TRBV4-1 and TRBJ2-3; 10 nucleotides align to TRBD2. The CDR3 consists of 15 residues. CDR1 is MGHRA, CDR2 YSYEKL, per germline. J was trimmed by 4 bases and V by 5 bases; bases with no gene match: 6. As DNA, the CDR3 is TGCGCCAGCAGCGCCCAGCGGGGGGGCCCAGATACGCAGTATTTT. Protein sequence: CASSAQRGGPDTQYF.

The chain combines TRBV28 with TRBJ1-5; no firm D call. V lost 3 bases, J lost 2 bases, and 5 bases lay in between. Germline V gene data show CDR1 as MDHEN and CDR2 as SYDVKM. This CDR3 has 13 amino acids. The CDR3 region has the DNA TGTGCCAGCAGTTTGACGCGCAATCAGCCCCAGCATTTT. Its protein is CASSLTRNQPQHF.

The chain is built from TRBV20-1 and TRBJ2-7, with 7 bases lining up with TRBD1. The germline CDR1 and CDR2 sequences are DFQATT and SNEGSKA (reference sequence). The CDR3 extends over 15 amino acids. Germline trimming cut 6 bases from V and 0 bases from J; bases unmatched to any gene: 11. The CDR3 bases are TGCAGTGCGAACGACAGGGCGGAGAGCTCCTACGAGCAGTACTTC. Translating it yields CSANDRAESSYEQYF.

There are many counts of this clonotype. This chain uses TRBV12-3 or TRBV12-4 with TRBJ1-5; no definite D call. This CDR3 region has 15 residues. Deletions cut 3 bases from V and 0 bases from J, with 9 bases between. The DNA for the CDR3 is TGTGCCAGCAGTTTGGGCGGCTATAGCAATCAGCCCCAGCATTTT. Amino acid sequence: CASSLGGYSNQPQHF.

CDR3 loop: CASSQQGQGLRNIQYF. CDR3 nucleotide sequence: TGTGCCAGCAGCCAGCAGGGACAGGGGTTGAGGAACATTCAGTACTTC. This chain connects TRBV7-9 to TRBJ2-4; 10 bases map to TRBD1. The V and J ends lost 5 bases and 7 bases, in that order; junction bases with no gene match: 11. The length of the CDR3 is 16 residues. Germline CDR1 and CDR2: SEHNR and FQNEAQ (reference sequence). Combining the CDR3 with reference TRBV7-9 and TRBJ2-4 gives the whole variable domain DTGVSQNPRHKITKRGQNVTFRCDPISEHNRLYWYRQTLGQGPEFLTYFQNEAQLEKSRLLSDRFSAERPKGSFSTLEIQRTEQGDSAMYLCASSQQGQGLRNIQYFGAGTRLSVL.

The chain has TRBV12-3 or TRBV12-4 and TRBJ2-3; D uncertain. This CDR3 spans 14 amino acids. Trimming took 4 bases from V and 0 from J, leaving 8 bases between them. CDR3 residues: CASSSPTSTDTQYF. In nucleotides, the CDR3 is TGTGCCAGCAGTTCTCCTACTAGCACAGATACGCAGTATTTT.